These 16 T cell receptor beta chains share one sample of origin, sequenced in a study of shared clonotypes between healthy human individuals. Clones were sequenced by immunoSEQ multiplex PCR, and TCRdb holds only the in-frame ones, with some missing. The table lists nearly 2 million clones, around 96% of them singletons. Naive-designated CD8 cells lacked CD45RO, were positively enriched for CCR7, and omitted terminally differentiated effector memory CD45RA+ cells. Sequenced input: naive CD8+ T cells sorted from blood. These receptors originate from a man younger than 35 in good health.

V gene TRBV23-1 combines with J gene TRBJ2-5; perhaps TRBD2 as D (6 bases). TRBV23-1 is recorded as an ORF, its role being uncertain. Between the trimmed V and J ends, which lost 1 base and 5 bases, there was a span of 20 bases. The CDR3 consists of 17 residues. The CDR3 spells CASSQWEETKSGETQYF. CDR3 sequence (DNA): TGCGCCAGCAGTCAATGGGAGGAGACGAAATCGGGGGAGACCCAGTACTTC.

The rearrangement joins TRBV9 to TRBJ2-5; no firm D call. V was cut by 0 bases and J by 5 bases, with 11 bases left in between. The CDR3 totals 14 residues. The V gene's germline CDR1 is SGDLS and CDR2 YYNGEE. The CDR3, as DNA: TGTGCCAGCAGCGTAGACTCCGTTCGTGAGACCCAGTACTTC. Translating gives CASSVDSVRETQYF. Looking up the rest from reference TRBV9 and TRBJ2-5 gives the full variable domain: DSGVTQTPKHLITATGQRVTLRCSPRSGDLSVYWYQQSLDQGLQFLIQYYNGEERAKGNILERFSAQQFPDLHSELNLSSLELGDSALYFCASSVDSVRETQYFGPGTRLLVL.

This chain connects TRBV19 to TRBJ1-1; D is possibly TRBD1 (5 bases). The CDR3 runs to 15 residues. Germline CDR1 and CDR2: LNHDA and SQIVND (reference sequence). V was cut by 6 bases and J by 0 bases, with 14 bases left in between. The CDR3 loop reads CASSSWGRLNTEAFF. Here the CDR3 DNA reads TGTGCCAGTAGCTCCTGGGGCAGGTTGAACACTGAAGCTTTCTTT. Based on the CDR3 plus reference TRBV19 and TRBJ1-1, the full variable domain is DGGITQSPKYLFRKEGQNVTLSCEQNLNHDAMYWYRQDPGQGLRLIYYSQIVNDFQKGDIAEGYSVSREKKESFPLTVTSAQKNPTAFYLCASSSWGRLNTEAFFGQGTRLTVV.

This chain connects TRBV11-2 to TRBJ1-1, with a weak D call TRBD1 (6 bases). The V and J ends lost 5 bases and 3 bases respectively, with 19 bases between them. The CDR3 extends over 16 amino acids. Germline V gives CDR1 SGHAT, CDR2 FQNNGV. The CDR3 region is CASSPAWEGEYTEAFF. The CDR3, as DNA: TGTGCCAGCAGCCCTGCTTGGGAGGGGGAATACACTGAAGCTTTCTTT. Looking up the rest from reference TRBV11-2 and TRBJ1-1 gives the full variable domain: EAGVAQSPRYKIIEKRQSVAFWCNPISGHATLYWYQQILGQGPKLLIQFQNNGVVDDSQLPKDRFSAERLKGVDSTLKIQPAKLEDSAVYLCASSPAWEGEYTEAFFGQGTRLTVV.

This clone is a singleton in its sample. V gene TRBV19 combines with J gene TRBJ1-2; D remains ambiguous. The germline gives CDR1 LNHDA, CDR2 SQIVND (reference sequence). The CDR3 consists of 16 residues. V was cut by 5 bases and J by 2 bases, with 18 bases left in between. This CDR3 reads CASSSRHQLLNYGYTF. The DNA of the CDR3 is TGTGCCAGTAGTTCCAGACACCAGCTTCTCAACTATGGCTACACCTTC.

The rearrangement uses TRBV19 and TRBJ2-7, with 9 bases matching TRBD1. The CDR3 is 14 amino acids. V lost 2 bases and J lost 2; bases outside the gene matches: 1. Germline V gene data show CDR1 as LNHDA and CDR2 as SQIVND (reference sequence). The CDR3 DNA sequence: TGTGCCAGTAGTATACGGACAGGGGCCTACGAGCAGTACTTC. It codes for CASSIRTGAYEQYF.

About this clone: The same CDR3 can be traced to other DNA sequences in this sample. The V call is TRBV5-6, the J call TRBJ2-7; 9 bases are shared with TRBD2. CDR1 and CDR2 (germline): SGHDT, YYEEEE. The CDR3 runs 15 residues. V shed 0 bases, J shed 2 bases, and the junction held 3 bases outside the gene matches. CDR3 in amino acids: CASSLGVAGAYEQYF. The CDR3 DNA reads TGTGCCAGCAGCTTGGGAGTAGCGGGGGCCTACGAGCAGTACTTC.

This chain uses TRBV10-3 with TRBJ1-6; TRBD1 matches at 7 bases. The length of the CDR3 is 17 residues. J was trimmed by 2 bases and V by 3 bases; bases with no gene match: 7. Germline assignment: CDR1 ENHRY and CDR2 SYGVKD. The CDR3 coding sequence is TGTGCCATCAGTGAAGCGGCCAGGGGGGCCTATAATTCACCCCTCCACTTT. Translating gives CAISEAARGAYNSPLHF.

The J gene is TRBJ2-7, the V gene TRBV4-1, with 9 bases aligning to TRBD2. Germline V gene lookup returns CDR1 MGHRA and CDR2 YSYEKL. CDR3 length: 16 amino acids. With V trimmed by 4 bases and J by 3 bases, 10 bases remained unmatched. In DNA, the CDR3 is TGCGCCAGCAGCCTAAGTCCGGGACTAGCCGACTACGAGCAGTACTTC. Translated: CASSLSPGLADYEQYF.

Comments on this clone: The sample has other DNA sequences that encode this CDR3 too. This chain links TRBV5-6 with TRBJ2-1; no clear D. Germline values: CDR1 SGHDT, CDR2 YYEEEE. There are 14 residues in the CDR3. V shed 1 base and J shed 1 base, with 6 bases lying between them. Here the CDR3 reads CASSLSGSYNEQFF. In DNA, the CDR3 is TGTGCCAGCAGCTTGTCCGGGTCCTACAATGAGCAGTTCTTC.

The genes are TRBV12-5 and TRBJ2-1, with TRBD1 matching 7 bases. CDR3 size: 18 residues. The germline V gene encodes CDR1 LGHNT and CDR2 FRNRAP. The V segment lost 0 bases and the J segment 0 bases; nucleotides outside the gene matches: 8. CDR3 coding DNA: TGTGCTAGTGGTTTGGTTGGGGGACAGTCTAGCTCCTACAATGAGCAGTTCTTC. Translated, it gives CASGLVGGQSSSYNEQFF.

The chain employs TRBV6-1 and TRBJ2-4; no firm D call. CDR3 size: 16 residues. Trimming pared 2 bases from V and 0 bases from J, leaving 11 bases between. Germline CDR1 is MNHNS and CDR2 is SASEGT. CDR3 in DNA: TGTGCCAGCAGTGAAATTGGGGAAGGAGCCAAAAACATTCAGTACTTC. It translates to CASSEIGEGAKNIQYF.

As concerns this clone: This sample also contains other DNA sequences that code for the same CDR3. The CDR3 spells CASSQVGIYEQYF. Here the CDR3 DNA reads TGCGCCAGCAGCCAAGTGGGAATTTACGAGCAGTACTTC. The chain joins TRBV4-1 to TRBJ2-7; D gene unclear. CDR3 length: 13 amino acids. The V end lost 1 base, the J end lost 4 bases, and 8 bases lay between the germline ends. Per germline, CDR1 MGHRA and CDR2 YSYEKL.

Here the CDR3 DNA reads TGTGCCAGCAGCCCCTCGAAGGGGACCCTCTACGAGCAGTACTTC. Amino acids: CASSPSKGTLYEQYF. V and J are TRBV11-2 and TRBJ2-7; D is possibly TRBD1 or TRBD2 (5 bases each). The CDR3 contains 15 residues. Trimming stripped 5 bases from V and 3 bases from J, with 17 bases between. The germline gives CDR1 SGHAT, CDR2 FQNNGV.

The DNA for the CDR3 is TGTGCCAGTAGTTGGGACCGGAACACCGGGGAGCTGTTTTTT. Translated, it gives CASSWDRNTGELFF. This chain uses TRBV19 with TRBJ2-2; either TRBD1 or TRBD2 may supply D (5 bases each). Trimming removed 5 bases from V and 1 base from J, with 8 bases in between. The CDR3 has 14 amino acids. Germline CDR1 LNHDA, CDR2 SQIVND (reference sequence).

Of note for this clone: Other DNA sequences in the sample encode the same CDR3. This CDR3 is CASSRGYTGELFF. CDR3 sequence (DNA): TGTGCCAGTAGCAGGGGTTACACCGGGGAGCTGTTTTTT. This sequence joins TRBV19 and TRBJ2-2; possible D gene TRBD1, 6 bases. Trimming stripped 6 bases from V and 3 bases from J, with 8 bases between. Germline lookup yields CDR1 LNHDA and CDR2 SQIVND (reference sequence). The CDR3 runs 13 residues.